These 32 T cell receptor beta chains share one sample of origin, sequenced in a study of control samples from healthy donors and cancer patients. Some clones are missing from TCRdb's copy, which holds only in-frame ones; the method was immunoSEQ multiplex PCR. The data hold some 130,000 clones, with approximately 92% observed a single time. The sequenced sample was blood. Receptors originate from a man aged 18 to 29 in good health.

The V and J genes are TRBV5-6 and TRBJ1-2, with D possibly TRBD1 on 6 matching bases. The CDR3 runs 13 residues. The germline V gene encodes CDR1 SGHDT and CDR2 YYEEEE. V lost 4 bases to trimming and J lost 4 bases, with 11 bases between them. The CDR3 loop reads CASSRDTLYGYTF. CDR3 sequence (DNA): TGTGCCAGCAGCCGGGACACCCTCTATGGCTACACCTTC.

The chain links TRBV6-5 to TRBJ2-5; no reliable D call. V dropped 0 bases and J dropped 9 bases, with 8 bases sitting between them. Germline lookup yields CDR1 MNHEY and CDR2 SVGAGI. The CDR3 has 12 amino acids. The CDR3 DNA sequence: TGTGCCAGCAGTTACTCGAGAGAACCCCAGTACTTC. Its translation: CASSYSREPQYF.

This chain connects TRBV6-1 to TRBJ2-3; D remains ambiguous. This CDR3 has 16 amino acids. Germline CDR1 and CDR2: MNHNS and SASEGT. The V and J ends lost 0 bases and 0 bases respectively, with 10 bases between them. The CDR3 region has the DNA TGTGCCAGCAGTGAAGCTTGGGTAGGAAGCACAGATACGCAGTATTTT. Translating it yields CASSEAWVGSTDTQYF.

The chain links TRBV5-6 to TRBJ1-5; 8 bases fit TRBD1. Looked up from germline, CDR1 is SGHDT and CDR2 is YYEEEE. The CDR3 is 18 residues long. Germline trimming cut 4 bases from V and 0 bases from J; bases unmatched to any gene: 12. CDR3 in amino acids: CASSLKPGQAYSNQPQHF. CDR3 DNA: TGTGCCAGCAGCCTAAAACCGGGACAGGCCTATAGCAATCAGCCCCAGCATTTT.

This clone was seen only a few times. This chain joins TRBV5-5 and TRBJ1-5, with 8 bases fitting TRBD1. The ends lost 3 bases at V and 7 bases at J; junction bases unmatched: 9. The CDR3 is made up of 15 amino acids. Germline V lookup: CDR1 SGHKS, CDR2 YYEKEE (reference sequence). CDR3 DNA sequence: TGTGCCAGCAGCTGGGGTCAGGGGGCTGGCCAGCCCCAGCATTTT. It codes for CASSWGQGAGQPQHF.

On this clone itself: The sample has other DNA sequences that encode this CDR3 too. V gene TRBV14 combines with J gene TRBJ1-1; tentative D call: TRBD1 (5 bases). Germline V gene data show CDR1 as SGHDN and CDR2 as FVKESK. Trimming pared 1 base from V and 5 bases from J, leaving 8 bases between. The CDR3 length is 13 residues. The CDR3, as DNA: TGTGCCAGCAGCCAAGTGTCAGGGACTGAAGCTTTCTTT. Amino acid sequence: CASSQVSGTEAFF. Combining the CDR3 with reference TRBV14 and TRBJ1-1 gives the whole variable domain EAGVTQFPSHSVIEKGQTVTLRCDPISGHDNLYWYRRVMGKEIKFLLHFVKESKQDESGMPNNRFLAERTGGTYSTLKVQPAELEDSGVYFCASSQVSGTEAFFGQGTRLTVV.

J is TRBJ2-3 and V is TRBV7-9, with no clear D. The CDR3 sequence is 12 residues long. V lost 5 bases and J 3 bases, leaving 6 bases between the germline ends. The V gene's germline CDR1 is SEHNR and CDR2 FQNEAQ (reference sequence). CDR3 region: CASSVPTDTQYF. CDR3 sequence (DNA): TGTGCCAGCAGCGTCCCGACAGATACGCAGTATTTT.

This rearrangement joins TRBV6-5 to TRBJ1-1, with D uncertain. The CDR3 covers 15 residues. The germline V and J ends were trimmed by 2 bases and 1 base, with 11 bases remaining between them. Germline CDR1 reads MNHEY; CDR2 reads SVGAGI. The DNA for the CDR3 is TGTGCCAGCAGTTACCGAAGGGTGGGGAACACTGAAGCTTTCTTT. Translated: CASSYRRVGNTEAFF.

The rearrangement joins TRBV7-2 to TRBJ1-2, with 10 nucleotides matching TRBD1. V lost 5 bases, J lost 6 bases, and 9 bases stayed unmatched. CDR3 size: 15 residues. The germline V gene has CDR1 SGHTA and CDR2 FQGNSA. Written as DNA, the CDR3 is TGTGCCAGCAGCCCGGGGACAGGGGTGACCCATGGCTACACCTTC. Protein: CASSPGTGVTHGYTF.

The gene calls are TRBV9 and TRBJ2-7; 10 bases align to TRBD1. CDR3 size: 13 residues. CDR1 and CDR2 (germline): SGDLS, YYNGEE. V shed 4 bases and J 3 bases; nucleotides not matched to a gene: 1. The CDR3 spells CASSRTGGYEQYF. The CDR3, as DNA: TGTGCCAGCAGCCGGACAGGGGGCTACGAGCAGTACTTC. Full variable domain (rest looked up from reference TRBV9 and TRBJ2-7): DSGVTQTPKHLITATGQRVTLRCSPRSGDLSVYWYQQSLDQGLQFLIQYYNGEERAKGNILERFSAQQFPDLHSELNLSSLELGDSALYFCASSRTGGYEQYFGPGTRLTVT.

The chain uses TRBV10-3 and TRBJ1-1; possibly TRBD1 for D (6 bases). V was clipped by 4 bases and J by 7 bases, with 13 bases between them. The germline CDR1 and CDR2 sequences are ENHRY and SYGVKD. The CDR3 has 13 residues. CDR3 DNA: TGTGCCATCAGTGTTGGGCAGGGGCTTGAAGCTTTCTTT. Its translation is CAISVGQGLEAFF.

In this sample, this clone turned up once. The chain has TRBV5-4 and TRBJ1-2, with TRBD1 matching over 8 bases. This CDR3 spans 14 amino acids. Germline CDR1 reads SGHNT; CDR2 reads YYREEE (reference sequence). Germline trimming cut 0 bases from V and 8 bases from J; bases unmatched to any gene: 6. The CDR3, as DNA: TGTGCCAGCAGCTTGGTTGGGACAGGAACCGGCTACACCTTC. Translation: CASSLVGTGTGYTF.

V usage is TRBV19 and J usage is TRBJ2-3; the D gene could be TRBD1 or TRBD2 (5 bases each). CDR1 and CDR2 (germline): LNHDA, SQIVND (reference sequence). The CDR3 totals 13 residues. Between the trimmed V and J ends, which lost 7 bases and 2 bases, there was a span of 10 bases. The CDR3 sequence is CASNLGPTDTQYF. Written as DNA, the CDR3 is TGTGCCAGTAATTTGGGACCCACAGATACGCAGTATTTT.

This chain connects TRBV29-1 to TRBJ1-2; a weak D match, TRBD1 (5 bases). V gave up 7 bases and J gave up 4 bases, with 16 bases separating them. Germline lookup yields CDR1 SQVTM and CDR2 ANQGSEA. The CDR3 sequence is 13 residues long. Written as DNA, the CDR3 is TGCAGCGACACACGCACAGGTCCCTATGGCTACACCTTC. Residues: CSDTRTGPYGYTF.

This clone was seen more than once but under ten times. The chain combines TRBV7-9 with TRBJ1-2; 7 nucleotides match TRBD1. Germline V lookup: CDR1 SEHNR, CDR2 FQNEAQ (reference sequence). Unmatched junction bases numbered 7, after V lost 6 bases and J lost 6 bases. The CDR3 has 13 amino acids. CDR3 coding DNA: TGTGCCAGCAGTGGGCAGGGGGATGATGGCTACACCTTC. Translated: CASSGQGDDGYTF.

The V and J genes are TRBV28 and TRBJ1-2; 9 bases align to TRBD1. J lost 0 bases, V lost 4 bases, and 9 bases had no gene match. Germline loops: CDR1 MDHEN, CDR2 SYDVKM. The CDR3 is made up of 17 amino acids. Here the CDR3 reads CASSSGDRGAPNYGYTF. The CDR3 DNA sequence: TGTGCCAGCAGTTCGGGCGACAGGGGGGCGCCTAACTATGGCTACACCTTC.

The CDR3 nucleotides read TGTGCCAGCAGCTCCGGAGGGGCCCACCAAGAGACCCAGTACTTC. Protein product: CASSSGGAHQETQYF. This sequence joins TRBV6-5 and TRBJ2-5; D is perhaps TRBD2 (6 bases). The CDR3 spans 15 residues. Trimming shortened V by 6 bases and J by 0 bases, and 14 bases separated the two germline ends. Germline V lookup: CDR1 MNHEY, CDR2 SVGAGI.

The rearrangement links TRBV4-1 to TRBJ1-1; tentative D call: TRBD1 (5 bases). There are 16 residues in the CDR3. Germline V gene lookup returns CDR1 MGHRA and CDR2 YSYEKL. Trimming left V 1 base short and J 6 bases short, with 18 bases between. DNA for the CDR3: TGCGCCAGCAGCCAAGGAGTTTTACGCGTGGGGGCTGAAGCTTTCTTT. It translates to CASSQGVLRVGAEAFF.

The chain has TRBV19 and TRBJ1-3; tentatively, D is TRBD1 (6 bases). Trimming removed 10 bases at V and 2 bases at J, with 18 bases between. The CDR3 totals 15 residues. Germline V gene lookup returns CDR1 LNHDA and CDR2 SQIVND (reference sequence). CDR3 DNA: TGTGCCACCGGTATCAGGGGAGCGGCTGGAAACACCATATATTTT. Translated: CATGIRGAAGNTIYF.

The V and J genes are TRBV2 and TRBJ1-1; D gene unclear. The CDR3 runs to 18 residues. Germline CDR1 is SNHLY and CDR2 is FYNNEI. V lost 2 bases to trimming and J lost 6 bases, with 25 bases between them. CDR3 in amino acids: CASSEFSTPGERFAEAFF. The CDR3 region has the DNA TGTGCCAGCAGTGAATTTTCTACGCCGGGAGAGAGGTTCGCTGAAGCTTTCTTT.

This sequence joins TRBV29-1 and TRBJ1-4; no clear D gene. Germline V gene data show CDR1 as SQVTM and CDR2 as ANQGSEA. Trimming left V 6 bases short and J 0 bases short, with 5 bases between. The CDR3 totals 12 residues. CDR3 sequence: CSVGATNEKLFF. CDR3 DNA: TGCAGCGTGGGAGCAACTAATGAAAAACTGTTTTTT.

The genes are TRBV29-1 and TRBJ2-3; 14 positions match TRBD2. The J segment lost 6 bases and the V segment lost 2 bases, leaving 7 bases of the junction unmatched. Germline CDR1 and CDR2: SQVTM and ANQGSEA. The CDR3 length is 16 residues. The CDR3: CSVEPGLAGGPDTQYF. CDR3 in DNA: TGCAGCGTTGAACCCGGACTAGCGGGGGGCCCCGATACGCAGTATTTT.

The J gene is TRBJ2-7, the V gene TRBV6-5; 7 bases map to TRBD1. V lost 5 bases, J lost 6 bases, and 4 bases stayed unmatched. Germline CDR1 MNHEY, CDR2 SVGAGI. This CDR3 has 12 amino acids. The CDR3 region is CASSRDRVEQYF. CDR3 coding DNA: TGTGCCAGCAGTCGAGACAGGGTCGAGCAGTACTTC.

The chain combines TRBV3-1 (or the pseudogene TRBV3-2) with TRBJ2-3, with unresolved D. The CDR3 is 13 amino acids. CDR1 LGHDT and CDR2 YNNKEL come from the germline V gene (reference sequence). V was pared by 0 bases and J by 2 bases, with 3 bases between. The CDR3 DNA reads TGTGCCAGCAGCCAAGACAACACAGATACGCAGTATTTT. It codes for CASSQDNTDTQYF.

The V call is TRBV9, the J call TRBJ1-1; unclear D gene. Germline CDR1 SGDLS, CDR2 YYNGEE. The germline V and J ends were trimmed by 4 bases and 1 base, with 11 bases remaining between them. The CDR3 contains 14 residues. The CDR3 DNA sequence: TGTGCCAGCAGCCCCCGACTTGAGAACACTGAAGCTTTCTTT. It codes for CASSPRLENTEAFF.

This sequence joins TRBV6-5 and TRBJ2-1, with TRBD1 identical over 7 bases. V gave up 6 bases and J gave up 3 bases; unmatched junction bases: 8. Germline CDR1 reads MNHEY; CDR2 reads SVGAGI. This CDR3 is 15 amino acids long. CDR3 sequence reads: CASSPIQGIYNEQFF. The CDR3, as DNA: TGTGCCAGCAGCCCCATACAGGGGATCTACAATGAGCAGTTCTTC.

CDR3 loop: CASRWGGGETQYF. The CDR3 DNA sequence: TGTGCCAGCAGGTGGGGGGGAGGAGAGACCCAGTACTTC. V is TRBV12-3 or TRBV12-4 and J is TRBJ2-5; 7 bases are a match to TRBD2. V was clipped by 6 bases and J by 4 bases; unmatched bases: 5. The CDR3 contains 13 residues.

The genes are TRBV6-1 and TRBJ2-1, with 9 bases identical to TRBD2. The CDR3 loop spans 15 amino acids. The V and J ends lost 6 bases and 5 bases, in that order; junction bases with no gene match: 8. Germline CDR1 MNHNS, CDR2 SASEGT. The CDR3 coding sequence is TGTGCCAGCAGACACACCGGGACTAGCAACAATGAGCAGTTCTTC. It codes for CASRHTGTSNNEQFF.

V gene TRBV19 combines with J gene TRBJ2-2; TRBD1 might be the D (5 bases). Trimming pared 0 bases from V and 6 bases from J, leaving 5 bases between. The CDR3 is made up of 13 amino acids. The germline gives CDR1 LNHDA, CDR2 SQIVND (reference sequence). CDR3 sequence: CASSIEGAGELFF. As DNA, the CDR3 is TGTGCCAGTAGTATAGAAGGGGCCGGGGAGCTGTTTTTT.

The chain uses TRBV7-6 and TRBJ2-1; the D is unclear. Deletions cut 4 bases from V and 6 bases from J, with 10 bases between. The CDR3 has 13 amino acids. Germline CDR1 is SGHVS and CDR2 is FNYEAQ. CDR3 bases: TGTGCCAGCAGCTCCGGACCACGCAATGAGCAGTTCTTC. This encodes CASSSGPRNEQFF.

The chain has TRBV19 and TRBJ2-7; 9 nucleotides line up with TRBD1. J lost 2 bases, V lost 4 bases, and 0 bases had no gene match. The CDR3 consists of 13 residues. The V gene's germline CDR1 is LNHDA and CDR2 SQIVND (reference sequence). CDR3 amino acids: CASSRQGAYEQYF. CDR3 sequence (DNA): TGTGCCAGTAGTAGACAGGGGGCCTACGAGCAGTACTTC.

This clone was counted once. The V and J genes are TRBV6-5 and TRBJ2-7; D ambiguous. Trimming cost V 3 bases and J 4 bases, with 13 bases left between them. The CDR3 length is 14 residues. In germline, CDR1 is MNHEY, CDR2 SVGAGI. The CDR3 region is CASSYFQWEYEQYF. The CDR3 bases are TGTGCCAGCAGTTATTTCCAATGGGAATACGAGCAGTACTTC.